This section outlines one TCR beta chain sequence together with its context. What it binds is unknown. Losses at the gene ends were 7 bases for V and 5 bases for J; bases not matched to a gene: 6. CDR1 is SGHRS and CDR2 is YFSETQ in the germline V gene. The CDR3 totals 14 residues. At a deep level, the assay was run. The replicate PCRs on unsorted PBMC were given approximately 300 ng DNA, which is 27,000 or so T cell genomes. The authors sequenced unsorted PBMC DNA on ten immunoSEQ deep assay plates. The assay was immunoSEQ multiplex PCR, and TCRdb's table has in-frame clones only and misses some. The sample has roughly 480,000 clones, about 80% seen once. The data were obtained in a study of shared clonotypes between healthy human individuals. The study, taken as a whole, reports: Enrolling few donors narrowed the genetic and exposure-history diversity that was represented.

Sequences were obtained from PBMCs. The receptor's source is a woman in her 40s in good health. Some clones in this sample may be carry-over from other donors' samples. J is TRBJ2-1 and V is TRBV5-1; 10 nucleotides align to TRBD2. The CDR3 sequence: CASGPSGSHNEQFF. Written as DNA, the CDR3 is TGCGCCAGCGGACCTAGCGGGAGTCACAATGAGCAGTTCTTC.